This TCR beta chain is from a study of T-cell reconstitution after alpha-beta-depleted transplantation in children. Comment on this clonotype: Its antigen is undetermined.

Study observations and caveats: Diversity and T-cell counts at one year after transplant derived mostly from new T cells.

The TCRbeta library incorporated unique molecular identifiers. From the PCR reads, TCRdb called clonotypes with MiXCR, one entry per CDR3 protein. Of roughly 400,000 distinct CDR3 sequences in the sample, roughly two fifths were seen once. Germline-derived CDR1 and CDR2 are LGHDT and YNNKEL (reference sequence). CDR3 length equals 14 residues. Trimming removed 0 bases at V and 7 bases at J, with 12 bases between. This material consisted of PBMCs, taken before TCRalphabeta/CD19-depleted stem cell transplant. The TCR was taken from a girl aged 2 to 10 with aplastic anemia, due to receive a stem cell transplant. The chain links TRBV3-1 to TRBJ1-2; D call uncertain. CDR3 nucleotide sequence: TGTGCCAGCAGCCAAGATAATAGGCAGTCTGGCTACACCTTC. Protein: CASSQDNRQSGYTF.